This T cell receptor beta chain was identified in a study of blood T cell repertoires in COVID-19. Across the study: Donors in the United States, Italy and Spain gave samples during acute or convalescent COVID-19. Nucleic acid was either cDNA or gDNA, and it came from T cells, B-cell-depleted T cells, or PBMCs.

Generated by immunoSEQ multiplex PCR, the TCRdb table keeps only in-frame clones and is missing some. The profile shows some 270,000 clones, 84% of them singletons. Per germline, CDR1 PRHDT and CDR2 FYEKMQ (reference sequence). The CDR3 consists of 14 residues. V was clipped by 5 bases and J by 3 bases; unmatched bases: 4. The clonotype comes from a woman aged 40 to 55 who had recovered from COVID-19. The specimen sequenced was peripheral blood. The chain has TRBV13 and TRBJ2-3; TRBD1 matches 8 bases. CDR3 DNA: TGTGCCAGCAGCGGACAGGGAAGTACAGATACGCAGTATTTT. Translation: CASSGQGSTDTQYF.